This is a list of T cell receptor beta chains from one sample in a study of cytomegalovirus exposure and HLA in healthy donors. Sequenced by immunoSEQ multiplex PCR; TCRdb stores in-frame clones only, minus some. This sample has over 120,000 clones, with 75% to 85% found just once. The sequenced sample was PBMCs. All receptors come from a man aged 40-49 years in good health and CMV-seronegative. CDR3s include the opening cysteine and the closing phenylalanine or tryptophan. The order of the fields is D gene, clone size, J gene, V gene, CDR3 DNA, CDR3 protein. A D gene is named only where the DNA matches it firmly. Expanded clones get a size class; other rows say once, few or many, or leave the size out.

d_call: NA
clone_size: NA
j_call: TRBJ1-3
v_call: TRBV7-8
cdr3_nt: TGTGCCAGCAGCTTAGTGGGTACAGTATCTGGAAACACCATATATTTT
cdr3_aa: CASSLVGTVSGNTIYF

d_call: TRBD1
clone_size: NA
j_call: TRBJ1-1
v_call: TRBV7-2
cdr3_nt: TGTGCCAGCAGCTTAAGGGACAGGGGGCGGAACACTGAAGCTTTCTTT
cdr3_aa: CASSLRDRGRNTEAFF

d_call: TRBD1
clone_size: NA
j_call: TRBJ2-1
v_call: TRBV7-2
cdr3_nt: TGTGCCAGCAGCCCCCCCGGACAGGGGGTTGCCTACAATGAGCAGTTCTTC
cdr3_aa: CASSPPGQGVAYNEQFF

d_call: TRBD1
clone_size: NA
j_call: TRBJ1-1
v_call: TRBV14
cdr3_nt: TGTGCCAGCAGCCAAATACAGGGGGCTAGGACTGAAGCTTTCTTT
cdr3_aa: CASSQIQGARTEAFF

d_call: TRBD1
clone_size: NA
j_call: TRBJ2-7
v_call: TRBV7-9
cdr3_nt: TGTGCCAGCAGCGATAGGGGGCAGGGGGCCTACGAGCAGTACTTC
cdr3_aa: CASSDRGQGAYEQYF

d_call: TRBD1
clone_size: NA
j_call: TRBJ1-3
v_call: TRBV7-9
cdr3_nt: TGTGCCAGCCCCTTACCGGACAGGCCCTATTTT
cdr3_aa: CASPLPDRPYF

d_call: TRBD2
clone_size: once
j_call: TRBJ2-7
v_call: TRBV10-2
cdr3_nt: TGCGCCAGCAGTGTCCGAAGGGGCCTAGCGGGGGGTGCTAACCCTTACGAGCAGTACTTC
cdr3_aa: CASSVRRGLAGGANPYEQYF

d_call: TRBD2
clone_size: NA
j_call: TRBJ2-1
v_call: TRBV10-2
cdr3_nt: TGCGCCAGCAGAGAACTAGCGGGGGACTACAATGAGCAGTTCTTC
cdr3_aa: CASRELAGDYNEQFF

d_call: TRBD1
clone_size: NA
j_call: TRBJ1-4
v_call: TRBV10-3
cdr3_nt: TGTGCCATCAGGGGGACAGGGGATGAAAAACTGTTTTTT
cdr3_aa: CAIRGTGDEKLFF

d_call: TRBD1
clone_size: NA
j_call: TRBJ2-7
v_call: TRBV5-1
cdr3_nt: TGCGCCAGCAGCCTGGACAGGGTAGGCGAGCAGTACTTC
cdr3_aa: CASSLDRVGEQYF

d_call: TRBD2
clone_size: NA
j_call: TRBJ2-5
v_call: TRBV5-1
cdr3_nt: TGCGCCAGCAGCTTTACTGCTCTAGCGGGGGGGCCGGTCGAGACCCAGTACTTC
cdr3_aa: CASSFTALAGGPVETQYF

d_call: NA
clone_size: NA
j_call: TRBJ2-7
v_call: TRBV7-8
cdr3_nt: TGTGCCAGCAGCTTAGCGCAGGGGATCGACGAGCAGTACTTC
cdr3_aa: CASSLAQGIDEQYF

d_call: NA
clone_size: NA
j_call: TRBJ1-2
v_call: TRBV9
cdr3_nt: TGTGCCAGCAGGGACAGCCTCTATGGCTACACCTTC
cdr3_aa: CASRDSLYGYTF

d_call: NA
clone_size: NA
j_call: TRBJ2-7
v_call: TRBV29-1
cdr3_nt: TGCAGCGCGACGGACAGATACTACGAGCAGTACTTC
cdr3_aa: CSATDRYYEQYF

d_call: TRBD2
clone_size: NA
j_call: TRBJ2-5
v_call: TRBV7-8
cdr3_nt: TGTGCCAGCATCAGAGGGACTAGCGGGGGAGAGACCCAGTACTTC
cdr3_aa: CASIRGTSGGETQYF

d_call: TRBD1
clone_size: NA
j_call: TRBJ2-2
v_call: TRBV30
cdr3_nt: TGTGCCTGGAGTGTAGGGGGCTATACCGGGGAGCTGTTTTTT
cdr3_aa: CAWSVGGYTGELFF

d_call: NA
clone_size: NA
j_call: TRBJ1-2
v_call: TRBV4-2
cdr3_nt: TGTGCCAGCAGCCAAGGGGAGGGGACTAACTATGGCTACACCTTC
cdr3_aa: CASSQGEGTNYGYTF

d_call: TRBD2
clone_size: NA
j_call: TRBJ2-3
v_call: TRBV5-1
cdr3_nt: TGCGCCAGCAGCTTGGCCGGGGCGGGGGGCCCCACAGATACGCAGTATTTT
cdr3_aa: CASSLAGAGGPTDTQYF

d_call: NA
clone_size: NA
j_call: TRBJ1-5
v_call: TRBV19
cdr3_nt: TGTGCCAGTAGTCAGGGGAGTCATAGCAATCAGCCCCAGCATTTT
cdr3_aa: CASSQGSHSNQPQHF

d_call: TRBD1
clone_size: once
j_call: TRBJ1-6
v_call: TRBV19
cdr3_nt: TGTGCCAGTAGTATTTACGACAGGGGTAATTCACCCCTCCACTTT
cdr3_aa: CASSIYDRGNSPLHF

d_call: NA
clone_size: NA
j_call: TRBJ1-2
v_call: TRBV29-1
cdr3_nt: TGCAGCGTGAGGGAGATTCGGTACACCTTC
cdr3_aa: CSVREIRYTF

d_call: NA
clone_size: NA
j_call: TRBJ2-7
v_call: TRBV28
cdr3_nt: TGTGCCAGCAGTTTTAACGGGCGTAGCGAAGCCTACGAGCAGTACTTC
cdr3_aa: CASSFNGRSEAYEQYF

d_call: NA
clone_size: NA
j_call: TRBJ1-2
v_call: TRBV30
cdr3_nt: TGTGCCTGGAGCCCCCCTAGAGGAGCTAACTATGGCTACACCTTC
cdr3_aa: CAWSPPRGANYGYTF

d_call: NA
clone_size: NA
j_call: TRBJ1-2
v_call: TRBV27
cdr3_nt: TGTGCCAGCAGTGCTGGTCAGGGAAACTATGGCTACACCTTC
cdr3_aa: CASSAGQGNYGYTF

d_call: TRBD2
clone_size: NA
j_call: TRBJ2-1
v_call: TRBV11-2
cdr3_nt: TGTGCCAGCAGCTCCCGACTAGCGGACTCCAGCTCCTACAATGAGCAGTTCTTC
cdr3_aa: CASSSRLADSSSYNEQFF

d_call: TRBD1
clone_size: NA
j_call: TRBJ2-7
v_call: TRBV29-1
cdr3_nt: TGCAGCACCAGACAGGGGGCGGGATACGAGCAGTACTTC
cdr3_aa: CSTRQGAGYEQYF

d_call: TRBD1
clone_size: NA
j_call: TRBJ1-1
v_call: TRBV9
cdr3_nt: TGTGCCAGCAGCTTCACAGGGGTCACTGAAGCTTTCTTT
cdr3_aa: CASSFTGVTEAFF

d_call: TRBD1
clone_size: NA
j_call: TRBJ1-6
v_call: TRBV12-5
cdr3_nt: TGTGCTAGTGGTCTAGGACAGGGGAATAATTCACCCCTCCACTTT
cdr3_aa: CASGLGQGNNSPLHF

d_call: NA
clone_size: NA
j_call: TRBJ2-5
v_call: TRBV29-1
cdr3_nt: TGCAGCGTTGTTTGGACAGCCCAAGAGACCCAGTACTTC
cdr3_aa: CSVVWTAQETQYF

d_call: NA
clone_size: once
j_call: TRBJ2-3
v_call: TRBV10-1
cdr3_nt: TGCGCCAGCAGTGACGGAGAACCCTATTACGAGGATACGCAGTATTTT
cdr3_aa: CASSDGEPYYEDTQYF

d_call: NA
clone_size: NA
j_call: TRBJ2-5
v_call: TRBV7-2
cdr3_nt: TGTGCCAGCACCTCTGGGGGGTACCAAGAGACCCAGTACTTC
cdr3_aa: CASTSGGYQETQYF

d_call: TRBD1
clone_size: NA
j_call: TRBJ1-1
v_call: TRBV6-5
cdr3_nt: TGTGCCAGCAGTTCCCCGGCGGACAGGAAAGCTTTCTTT
cdr3_aa: CASSSPADRKAFF

d_call: TRBD1
clone_size: NA
j_call: TRBJ1-5
v_call: TRBV5-8
cdr3_nt: TGTGCCAGCAGCCCCGGGACAGGGGAGGTTCAGCCCCAGCATTTT
cdr3_aa: CASSPGTGEVQPQHF

d_call: NA
clone_size: NA
j_call: TRBJ2-5
v_call: TRBV2
cdr3_nt: TGTGCCAGCAGGTTGGACAGCCTTGATACGTACTTC
cdr3_aa: CASRLDSLDTYF

d_call: TRBD1
clone_size: NA
j_call: TRBJ2-7
v_call: TRBV6-1
cdr3_nt: TGTGCCAGCAGTGAAGCGCACGCGCAGGGGGCCTACGAGCAGTACTTC
cdr3_aa: CASSEAHAQGAYEQYF

d_call: NA
clone_size: NA
j_call: TRBJ2-7
v_call: TRBV5-5
cdr3_nt: TGTGCCAGCAGCCGAACTAGGTCCTACGAGCAGTACTTC
cdr3_aa: CASSRTRSYEQYF

d_call: NA
clone_size: NA
j_call: TRBJ1-5
v_call: TRBV18
cdr3_nt: TGTGCCAGCTCATCGGGACAATATAGCAATCAGCCCCAGCATTTT
cdr3_aa: CASSSGQYSNQPQHF

d_call: NA
clone_size: NA
j_call: TRBJ2-1
v_call: TRBV19
cdr3_nt: TGTGCCAGTAGTATCCCGGGGGGCCGCTCCTACAATGAGCAGTTCTTC
cdr3_aa: CASSIPGGRSYNEQFF

d_call: NA
clone_size: NA
j_call: TRBJ1-6
v_call: TRBV19
cdr3_nt: TGTGCCAGTAGTATAAGGGGAAATAATTCACCCCTCCACTTT
cdr3_aa: CASSIRGNNSPLHF

d_call: TRBD1
clone_size: NA
j_call: TRBJ2-6
v_call: TRBV19
cdr3_nt: TGTGCCAGTAGTATCGCCGAACAGGGGTCTGGGGCCAACGTCCTGGCTTTC
cdr3_aa: CASSIAEQGSGANVLAF

d_call: NA
clone_size: NA
j_call: TRBJ2-5
v_call: TRBV18
cdr3_nt: TGTGCCAGCTCACCGAGGGGGTTGGAGACCCAGTACTTC
cdr3_aa: CASSPRGLETQYF

d_call: TRBD1
clone_size: NA
j_call: TRBJ1-1
v_call: TRBV6-6
cdr3_nt: TGTGCCAGCAGTCTTACCGGGACAGGCCCTGAAGCTTTCTTT
cdr3_aa: CASSLTGTGPEAFF

d_call: NA
clone_size: NA
j_call: TRBJ2-3
v_call: TRBV15
cdr3_nt: TGTGCCACACAACAGGACGGCACAGATACGCAGTATTTT
cdr3_aa: CATQQDGTDTQYF

d_call: NA
clone_size: few
j_call: TRBJ1-1
v_call: TRBV10-2
cdr3_nt: TGCGCCAGCAGACAGTCGAACACTGAAGCTTTCTTT
cdr3_aa: CASRQSNTEAFF

d_call: NA
clone_size: NA
j_call: TRBJ1-1
v_call: TRBV7-9
cdr3_nt: TGTGCCAGCAGCTTAGGCGGCGGCACTGAAGCTTTCTTT
cdr3_aa: CASSLGGGTEAFF

d_call: NA
clone_size: NA
j_call: TRBJ1-1
v_call: TRBV10-2
cdr3_nt: TGCGCCAGCAGTGAGTCGGGGCAGAGGTACACTGAAGCTTTCTTT
cdr3_aa: CASSESGQRYTEAFF

d_call: TRBD1
clone_size: NA
j_call: TRBJ1-6
v_call: TRBV5-4
cdr3_nt: TGTGCCAGCAGCACCCGAAGGCAGGGGGCCGGTTCACCCCTCCACTTT
cdr3_aa: CASSTRRQGAGSPLHF

d_call: NA
clone_size: NA
j_call: TRBJ1-5
v_call: TRBV9
cdr3_nt: TGTGCCAGCAGCAGAGACGGACATAGCAATCAGCCCCAGCATTTT
cdr3_aa: CASSRDGHSNQPQHF

d_call: NA
clone_size: NA
j_call: TRBJ2-5
v_call: TRBV7-2
cdr3_nt: TGTGCCAGCAGCTTTAGGGGGGGGCTTATGGAAGAGACCCAGTACTTC
cdr3_aa: CASSFRGGLMEETQYF

d_call: TRBD2
clone_size: NA
j_call: TRBJ2-3
v_call: TRBV19
cdr3_nt: TGTGCCAGTAGTCGAGGACTAGCGGGACTTAGCACAGATACGCAGTATTTT
cdr3_aa: CASSRGLAGLSTDTQYF

d_call: NA
clone_size: NA
j_call: TRBJ2-2
v_call: TRBV4-3
cdr3_nt: TGCGCCAGCAGCCAAGATCGGGGTCCCGGGGAGCTGTTTTTT
cdr3_aa: CASSQDRGPGELFF

d_call: NA
clone_size: NA
j_call: TRBJ2-1
v_call: TRBV19
cdr3_nt: TGTGCCAGTAGTATAGCACTAGCCACAAATGAGCAGTTCTTC
cdr3_aa: CASSIALATNEQFF

d_call: TRBD1
clone_size: NA
j_call: TRBJ2-1
v_call: TRBV7-8
cdr3_nt: TGTGCCAGCAGCAAACGGGACAGCTACAATGAGCAGTTCTTC
cdr3_aa: CASSKRDSYNEQFF

d_call: NA
clone_size: NA
j_call: TRBJ1-2
v_call: TRBV28
cdr3_nt: TGTGCCACTACTGGTCCGTGGGGGGGCGGTAACTATGGCTACACCTTC
cdr3_aa: CATTGPWGGGNYGYTF

d_call: TRBD1
clone_size: once
j_call: TRBJ1-2
v_call: TRBV28
cdr3_nt: TGTGCCAGCAGTGGGGCTACCCGACAGGGATCTAACTATGGCTACACCTTC
cdr3_aa: CASSGATRQGSNYGYTF